Following are 7 T cell receptor beta chains from one sample sequenced in a study of cytomegalovirus exposure and HLA in healthy donors. Use of 60 Vbeta and 13 Jbeta primers characterized the PCR. The method was immunoSEQ multiplex PCR; TCRdb's version includes in-frame clones alone and lacks a portion of them. The data contain over 150,000 clones, approximately 80% of them singletons. Sequencing was carried out using PBMCs. The receptor source for this set is a middle-aged woman in good health and CMV-seropositive.

V and J are TRBV6-5 and TRBJ2-7, with D possibly TRBD2 on 5 matching bases. V lost 0 bases and J lost 0, with 9 bases in between. This CDR3 has 15 residues. Per germline, CDR1 MNHEY and CDR2 SVGAGI. In DNA, the CDR3 is TGTGCCAGCAGTTACTCTAGCGCCAGCTCCTACGAGCAGTACTTC. It translates to CASSYSSASSYEQYF.

This rearrangement joins TRBV25-1 to TRBJ1-2; 9 nucleotides match TRBD1. The V gene end was trimmed by 4 bases and the J gene end by 3 bases; junction bases not matched to a gene: 6. The germline V gene has CDR1 MGHDK and CDR2 SYGVNS. There are 15 residues in the CDR3. In DNA, the CDR3 is TGTGCCAGCAGTGGACAGGGGGTTCAATACTATGGCTACACCTTC. Its protein is CASSGQGVQYYGYTF.

The sample holds a few counts of this clone. CDR3 amino acids: CASSRARGTYEQYF. For the CDR3, the DNA is TGTGCCAGCAGCCGGGCCAGGGGCACCTACGAGCAGTACTTC. This chain links TRBV4-2 with TRBJ2-7, with D possibly matching TRBD1 (6 bases). Trimming left V 4 bases short and J 2 bases short, with 12 bases between. The length of the CDR3 is 14 residues. Germline-derived CDR1 and CDR2 are LGHNA and YNFKEQ.

J is TRBJ2-5 and V is TRBV30; TRBD2 matches 7 bases. The J segment lost 7 bases and the V segment lost 5 bases, leaving 7 bases of the junction unmatched. Germline V gives CDR1 GTSNPN, CDR2 SVGIG (reference sequence). The CDR3 has 12 residues. The CDR3 region is CAWGEGKGTQYF. In nucleotides, the CDR3 is TGTGCCTGGGGGGAGGGGAAGGGGACCCAGTACTTC.

The rearrangement joins TRBV28 to TRBJ2-7; 9 positions match TRBD2. The V gene end was trimmed by 6 bases and the J gene end by 7 bases; junction bases not matched to a gene: 4. Germline CDR1 reads MDHEN; CDR2 reads SYDVKM. CDR3 length: 12 amino acids. The CDR3 loop reads CASSQTSGEQYF. The CDR3 DNA reads TGTGCCAGCAGCCAGACTAGCGGAGAGCAGTACTTC.

V and J are TRBV4-1 and TRBJ2-1, with a weak D call TRBD2 (6 bases). Trimming cost V 2 bases and J 10 bases, with 21 bases left between them. This CDR3 has 16 residues. The germline gives CDR1 MGHRA, CDR2 YSYEKL. The CDR3 DNA follows: TGCGCCAGCAGCCAAACACCAAAGGACTATTTTTACGAGCAGTTCTTC. Translated: CASSQTPKDYFYEQFF.

This chain links TRBV2 with TRBJ2-5; 7 bases agree with TRBD2. Looked up from germline, CDR1 is SNHLY and CDR2 is FYNNEI. V shed 0 bases and J 2 bases; nucleotides not matched to a gene: 6. The length of the CDR3 is 16 residues. This CDR3 is CASSEASSSGQETQYF. The CDR3 region has the DNA TGTGCCAGCAGTGAAGCGTCGTCTAGCGGACAAGAGACCCAGTACTTC.